The entry below gives a single T cell receptor beta chain sequence along with its context. The antigen remains unidentified. The sample originates from a study of blood T cells in healthy people across ages. The wider study: T cells yielded about one barcoded beta molecule per two cells through template switching. Study findings and constraints: Naive CD4+ cell counts and diversity both ran higher in long-lived than in aged donors.

Primers used in a second PCR of roughly 6 to 12 cycles were a sample-barcoded 5' primer and a J-beta primer mix. MiXCR was run by TCRdb on the 5' RACE reads, yielding one entry per CDR3 protein. The sample carries about 1,600,000 distinct CDR3 sequences, roughly 45% recorded once. Peripheral blood, approximately 10 milliliters per donor, was collected. The receptor was derived from a woman in her late teens or twenties in good health. Sequencing input: blood.

The CDR3 DNA sequence: TGTGCCAGCAGAACTCCCCGGGACGGCCAGAGCTCCTACAATGAGCAGTACTTC. This sequence encodes CASRTPRDGQSSYNEQYF. This chain uses TRBV2 with TRBJ2-1; D assignment may be TRBD1 or TRBD2 (5 bases each). The J call is uncertain, as TRBJ2-7 better fits the DNA end. CDR3 length equals 18 residues. Germline V lookup: CDR1 SNHLY, CDR2 FYNNEI.